One T cell receptor (beta chain) is described in this entry. These data originate in a study of chemoradiotherapy in HPV16-positive cancers. On the study more broadly: A couple of HPV16-positive patients' cells yielded candidate HPV-specific clones and common motifs.

Measured with immunoSEQ multiplex PCR; TCRdb has only the in-frame clones, and not every one. The sample records 3,400 or so clones, 79% being singletons. Trimming removed 1 base at V and 4 bases at J, with 14 bases between. Germline V gives CDR1 SGHRS, CDR2 YFSETQ. CDR3 length: 15 residues. The chain has TRBV5-1 and TRBJ2-5, with a possible D match to TRBD1 (6 bases). The material was tumor tissue, obtained from a patient who underwent chemoradiotherapy. The sequence was obtained from a human donor with HPV-associated anogenital cancer. CDR3 in DNA: TGCGCCAGCAGCTTGAATACAGGGCTTGCAGAGACCCAGTACTTC. Protein: CASSLNTGLAETQYF.